Each of the 2 T cell receptor beta chains below was sequenced from the same sample in a study of response to subunit inactivated influenza vaccine. TCRdb recomputed calls from the RT-PCR reads with MiXCR, one row per CDR3 protein. The data show roughly 670,000 distinct CDR3 sequences, approximately 14% seen once. This specimen was PBMCs from blood, taken 14 to 15 days before vaccination. The source is a man aged 45-65 years who received an inactivated influenza vaccine.

This clonotype was detected many times. The chain recombines TRBV28 with TRBJ1-4; possible D gene TRBD1, 6 bases. The V gene's germline CDR1 is MDHEN and CDR2 SYDVKM. The CDR3 covers 12 residues. The CDR3 nucleotides read TGTGCTCCCGTGGCAGGGAGGGGGAGACTGTTTTTT. It yields the protein CAPVAGRGRLFF.

This clonotype was recorded many times. The genes are TRBV9 and TRBJ2-2; perhaps TRBD1 as D (5 bases). CDR1 is SGDLS, CDR2 YYNGEE, per germline. The CDR3 is 18 amino acids. Trimming shortened V by 3 bases and J by 4 bases, and 22 bases separated the two germline ends. The CDR3 is CASSGGRQSYFSTGELFF. CDR3 nucleotides: TGTGCCAGCAGCGGGGGTCGACAGAGTTATTTCTCCACCGGGGAGCTGTTTTTT.